This entry lists 12 T cell receptor beta chains sequenced from one sample in a study of cytomegalovirus exposure and HLA in healthy donors. The PCR ran on 60 Vbeta and 13 Jbeta primers. Method: immunoSEQ multiplex PCR; TCRdb's copy keeps in-frame clones and lacks some. The data hold 95,000 to 100,000 clones, with under 80% observed a single time. Input material: PBMCs. The receptors stem from a man aged 40-55 years in good health and CMV-seropositive.

The chain has TRBV10-1 and TRBJ2-1; no clear D gene. The germline V and J ends were trimmed by 3 bases and 8 bases, with 8 bases remaining between them. Germline V gene lookup returns CDR1 WNHNN and CDR2 SYGVQD (reference sequence). The CDR3 spans 12 residues. CDR3 in DNA: TGCGCCAGCAGTGATCCGTCGGATGAGCAGTTCTTC. Amino acid sequence: CASSDPSDEQFF.

The chain employs TRBV10-2 and TRBJ1-5, with D tentatively TRBD1 (6 bases). Germline V lookup: CDR1 WSHSY, CDR2 SAAADI. CDR3 length: 14 residues. Trimming left V 3 bases short and J 7 bases short, with 13 bases between. CDR3 DNA sequence: TGCGCCAGCAGTGACCGGGACATAGGACAGCCCCAGCATTTT. This translates into CASSDRDIGQPQHF.

The chain carries TRBV2 and TRBJ2-5, with 14 bases lining up with TRBD2. Germline CDR1 is SNHLY and CDR2 is FYNNEI. The CDR3 runs 19 residues. The J segment lost 5 bases and the V segment lost 3 bases, leaving 14 bases of the junction unmatched. CDR3 in amino acids: CASSDSGTSGSGEGETQYF. CDR3 DNA sequence: TGTGCCAGCAGTGACTCCGGGACTAGCGGGAGCGGAGAGGGTGAGACCCAGTACTTC.

The chain links TRBV7-2 to TRBJ2-7; tentatively, D is TRBD1 (6 bases). This CDR3 spans 15 amino acids. Germline-derived CDR1 and CDR2 are SGHTA and FQGNSA. The V and J ends lost 1 base and 3 bases respectively, with 13 bases between them. The CDR3 nucleotides read TGTGCCAGCAGCTTAGTGGTAGGGGGTCGCTACGAGCAGTACTTC. Protein product: CASSLVVGGRYEQYF.

This chain uses TRBV14 with TRBJ1-1; no definite D call. Germline values: CDR1 SGHDN, CDR2 FVKESK. The CDR3 is 17 residues long. Trimming cost V 5 bases and J 1 base, with 20 bases left between them. The CDR3 protein is CASSSQNPRSSNTEAFF. For the CDR3, the DNA is TGTGCCAGCAGCTCCCAAAATCCCAGATCATCGAACACTGAAGCTTTCTTT. Together with reference TRBV14 and TRBJ1-1, the CDR3 gives the full variable domain: EAGVTQFPSHSVIEKGQTVTLRCDPISGHDNLYWYRRVMGKEIKFLLHFVKESKQDESGMPNNRFLAERTGGTYSTLKVQPAELEDSGVYFCASSSQNPRSSNTEAFFGQGTRLTVV.

The chain combines TRBV11-2 with TRBJ2-5, with 14 bases that match TRBD2. Germline loops: CDR1 SGHAT, CDR2 FQNNGV. The J segment lost 4 bases and the V segment lost 5 bases, leaving 9 bases of the junction unmatched. This CDR3 contains 17 residues. The CDR3: CASSRLAGGPRAETQYF. In DNA, the CDR3 is TGTGCCAGCAGCAGACTAGCGGGGGGGCCTCGAGCAGAGACCCAGTACTTC.

The genes are TRBV27 and TRBJ1-5; D uncertain. V was trimmed by 8 bases and J by 5 bases, leaving 10 bases between them. Germline V gives CDR1 MNHEY, CDR2 SMNVEV (reference sequence). The CDR3 contains 12 residues. The CDR3, as DNA: TGTGCCAGCGGCCCCTTTTATCAGCCCCAGCATTTT. Amino acid sequence: CASGPFYQPQHF.

A few counts support this clone. The V gene is TRBV4-1, the J gene TRBJ2-7; possibly TRBD1 for D (5 bases). CDR1 is MGHRA, CDR2 YSYEKL, per germline. The CDR3 loop spans 16 amino acids. V lost 4 bases and J 0 bases, leaving 16 bases between the germline ends. CDR3 sequence reads: CASSPRIGASSYEQYF. CDR3 bases: TGCGCCAGCAGCCCCCGGATAGGGGCGAGCTCCTACGAGCAGTACTTC.

Here the CDR3 reads CASSQEKQSGNIQYF. The CDR3 nucleotides read TGCGCCAGCAGCCAAGAGAAGCAGTCCGGGAACATTCAGTACTTC. V is TRBV4-3 and J is TRBJ2-4; D unresolved. Germline V gives CDR1 LGHNA, CDR2 YSLEER. The length of the CDR3 is 15 residues. Trimming removed 0 bases at V and 7 bases at J, with 13 bases between.

The count of this clone is one. The V gene is TRBV27, the J gene TRBJ2-7; 8 bases fit TRBD2. Per the germline V gene, CDR1 is MNHEY and CDR2 is SMNVEV (reference sequence). The J segment lost 6 bases and the V segment lost 1 base, leaving 8 bases of the junction unmatched. The CDR3 runs to 15 residues. CDR3 protein: CASSLLSAGGREQYF. CDR3 in DNA: TGTGCCAGCAGTTTATTGTCCGCGGGAGGTCGCGAGCAGTACTTC.

Only a few counts were recorded for this clone. The rearrangement joins TRBV15 to TRBJ1-1; D may be TRBD1 (6 bases). The CDR3 length is 14 residues. CDR1 and CDR2 (germline): LNHNV, YYDKDF (reference sequence). V lost 3 bases and J 3 bases, leaving 11 bases between the germline ends. The CDR3 spells CATSSPRTDTEAFF. In DNA, the CDR3 is TGTGCCACCAGCAGCCCCCGGACAGACACTGAAGCTTTCTTT.

The rearrangement links TRBV5-1 to TRBJ2-7; D perhaps matches TRBD2 (6 bases). V dropped 0 bases and J dropped 5 bases, with 12 bases sitting between them. Germline V CDR1 and CDR2: SGHRS, YFSETQ. The CDR3 extends over 14 amino acids. Written as DNA, the CDR3 is TGCGCCAGCAGCTTGGAGCAGGGCGGGGACGAGCAGTACTTC. Translated: CASSLEQGGDEQYF.